This TCR beta chain was captured in a study of T cell responses to AZD1222 COVID-19 vaccine. The study's findings and limits: Just a handful of AZD1222 recipients were seropositive at baseline. Repertoire collection took place solely once the T cell response had peaked.

The CDR3 contains 14 residues. Germline assignment: CDR1 LNHDA and CDR2 SQIVND (reference sequence). V lost 4 bases to trimming and J lost 2 bases, with 10 bases between them. In the case of this clone: Antigen unknown.

TCRdb's table, derived via immunoSEQ multiplex PCR, lists solely in-frame clones and lacks some. In the table there are roughly 130,000 clones, 90% to 95% of which are singletons. This TCR derives from an adult in good health. The V gene is TRBV19, the J gene TRBJ2-3; tentative D call: TRBD2 (6 bases). Sequenced material: peripheral blood, taken on day 0 of AZD1222 vaccination. CDR3 DNA sequence: TGTGCCAGTAGTAAGGGACTTGACACAGATACGCAGTATTTT. Amino acid sequence: CASSKGLDTDTQYF.